This T cell receptor beta chain derives from a study of blood T cell repertoires in COVID-19. Study summary: PBMCs, B-cell-depleted T cells, or T cells provided the cDNA or gDNA that made up the material.

As originally analysed: Amplified reference gene primers provided the basis for estimating nucleated cell counts. The repertoire was sequenced with immunoSEQ multiplex PCR; TCRdb's copy has only in-frame clones and lacks some. For V, J and clone size, that table is used; D and trimming come from the DNA. The sample lists about 220,000 clones; about 85% were seen once. Germline CDR1 and CDR2: MDHEN and SYDVKM. V gave up 5 bases and J gave up 3 bases, with 11 bases separating them. This CDR3 has 13 residues. This clonotype was sampled from a man aged 25 to 40 with active or convalescent COVID-19. Source material: peripheral blood. J is TRBJ2-7 and V is TRBV28; tentative D call: TRBD1 (5 bases). The CDR3 nucleotides are TGTGCCAGCAGTACCACAGGATTCTACGAGCAGTACTTC. Encoded protein: CASSTTGFYEQYF.